Included here is one T cell receptor (beta chain) sequence, with context. Its antigen remains unidentified. These data originate in a study of cytomegalovirus exposure and HLA in healthy donors. Study outcomes and limitations: One later analysis reportedly identified an Asian-associated ancestry cluster that showed fewer N-insertions than the roughly 600-donor mean. Immune exposure was documented only through CMV serostatus.

PCR was performed using 60 Vbeta and 13 Jbeta primers. This table comes from immunoSEQ multiplex PCR, and its TCRdb copy is limited to in-frame clones, with some not included. In the table there are 100,000 to 150,000 clones, roughly three quarters of which are singletons. Sequences were obtained from PBMCs. The TCR comes from a woman between 40 and 50 years old in good health and CMV-seronegative.

The chain's CDR3 is CASSYLQGAFGEKLFF. In DNA, the CDR3 is TGTGCCAGCAGTTATCTCCAGGGGGCGTTTGGTGAAAAACTGTTTTTT. V gene TRBV28 combines with J gene TRBJ1-4, with 8 bases lining up with TRBD1. The CDR3 spans 16 residues. Germline V gene sequence: CDR1 MDHEN, CDR2 SYDVKM. V dropped 4 bases and J dropped 7; count of bases not matched to a gene: 11. The whole variable domain, filled in from reference TRBV28 and TRBJ1-4, reads DVKVTQSSRYLVKRTGEKVFLECVQDMDHENMFWYRQDPGLGLRLIYFSYDVKMKEKGDIPEGYSVSREKKERFSLILESASTNQTSMYLCASSYLQGAFGEKLFFGSGTQLSVL.